The next 21 T cell receptor beta chains were all read from a single sample in a study of cytomegalovirus exposure and HLA in healthy donors. Generated by immunoSEQ multiplex PCR, the TCRdb table keeps only in-frame clones and is missing some. Of about 360,000 clones in the sample, approximately 90% were seen once. Sequenced: PBMCs. The receptor set was obtained from a woman between 18 and 30 years old in good health and CMV-seronegative.

The CDR3 DNA reads TGTGCCAGCAGTGCTTCGGGAGCAGATACGCAGTATTTT. Translated: CASSASGADTQYF. The chain carries TRBV9 and TRBJ2-3; D may be TRBD2 (6 bases). Trimming cost V 5 bases and J 4 bases, with 11 bases left between them. The germline V gene encodes CDR1 SGDLS and CDR2 YYNGEE. This CDR3 is 13 amino acids long.

The J gene is TRBJ2-7, the V gene TRBV28; D is perhaps TRBD2 (5 bases). Germline CDR1 MDHEN, CDR2 SYDVKM. The CDR3 is 16 amino acids. V was cut by 4 bases and J by 3 bases, with 19 bases left in between. The CDR3: CASSSPRRTSYYEQYF. The CDR3 DNA follows: TGTGCCAGCAGTTCTCCTCGGAGGACCTCTTACTACGAGCAGTACTTC.

V gene TRBV6-4 combines with J gene TRBJ2-7; no definite D call. The CDR3 spans 13 residues. Germline V gives CDR1 MRHNA, CDR2 SNTAGT. Deletions cut 6 bases from V and 2 bases from J, with 11 bases between. The CDR3 here is CASSPGPTYEQYF. The CDR3 DNA reads as TGTGCCAGCAGCCCGGGTCCTACCTACGAGCAGTACTTC.

The chain is built from TRBV5-1 and TRBJ2-7; TRBD2 matches 9 bases. CDR1 SGHRS and CDR2 YFSETQ come from the germline V gene. V dropped 5 bases and J dropped 3; count of bases not matched to a gene: 9. This CDR3 has 15 residues. CDR3 DNA sequence: TGCGCCAGCAGACAGACGGGAGCGGGAGGCTACGAGCAGTACTTC. It translates to CASRQTGAGGYEQYF.

This clone has just one count. This chain uses TRBV2 with TRBJ2-5; TRBD2 matches 11 bases. The germline V gene has CDR1 SNHLY and CDR2 FYNNEI. The junction had 7 bases not matched to a gene; V was cut back by 5 bases and J by 5 bases. The CDR3 sequence is 15 residues long. Here the CDR3 reads CASSFLAGGGETQYF. In DNA form, the CDR3 reads TGTGCCAGCAGTTTCTTAGCGGGAGGGGGGGAGACCCAGTACTTC.

This chain joins TRBV29-1 and TRBJ2-3, with TRBD2 matching 10 bases. The CDR3 has 13 residues. Germline-derived CDR1 and CDR2 are SQVTM and ANQGSEA. The CDR3 reads CGASGGDTDTQYF. CDR3 sequence (DNA): TGCGGGGCTAGCGGGGGAGATACAGATACGCAGTATTTT.

The V gene is TRBV18, the J gene TRBJ2-3, with D tentatively TRBD2 (5 bases). V lost 3 bases and J 5 bases, leaving 12 bases between the germline ends. CDR1 is KGHSH and CDR2 is LQKENI in the germline V gene. This CDR3 contains 14 residues. The chain's CDR3 is CASSPLSEGDTQYF. The CDR3 DNA is TGTGCCAGCTCACCCCTTTCCGAGGGAGATACGCAGTATTTT.

The chain uses TRBV7-7 and TRBJ2-5, with 7 bases aligning to TRBD2. Trimming at V came to 2 bases and at J to 5 bases, leaving 11 bases not matched to a gene. The CDR3 covers 16 residues. Germline values: CDR1 SSHAT, CDR2 FNYEAQ (reference sequence). The chain's CDR3 is CASSLPSPKGGETQYF. The CDR3 DNA follows: TGTGCCAGCAGCTTACCCTCGCCCAAGGGAGGGGAGACCCAGTACTTC.

The V call is TRBV10-2, the J call TRBJ2-2, with D perhaps matching TRBD1 (7 bases). The CDR3 has 15 residues. V shed 4 bases and J shed 9 bases, with 18 bases lying between them. The germline V gene has CDR1 WSHSY and CDR2 SAAADI. CDR3 sequence reads: CASSVGGGEFRELFF. Here the CDR3 DNA reads TGCGCCAGCAGTGTTGGAGGGGGCGAATTCCGGGAGCTGTTTTTT.

The chain has TRBV10-3 and TRBJ1-3; D is unclear. V lost 3 bases, J lost 2 bases, and 8 bases lay in between. Germline loops: CDR1 ENHRY, CDR2 SYGVKD. CDR3 length: 14 residues. CDR3 DNA: TGTGCCATCAGTGATCCGCCGGCTGGAAACACCATATATTTT. Translating it yields CAISDPPAGNTIYF.

The rearrangement uses TRBV6-5 and TRBJ1-2; no clear D gene. Germline V CDR1 and CDR2: MNHEY, SVGAGI. CDR3 length equals 13 residues. The V end lost 0 bases, the J end lost 4 bases, and 6 bases lay between the germline ends. The CDR3 spells CASSYSPSYGYTF. DNA of the CDR3: TGTGCCAGCAGTTACTCTCCCTCCTATGGCTACACCTTC.

J is TRBJ1-2 and V is TRBV19, with D possibly TRBD1 on 5 matching bases. Germline CDR1 reads LNHDA; CDR2 reads SQIVND (reference sequence). V shed 3 bases and J shed 0 bases, with 11 bases lying between them. The CDR3 runs to 15 residues. CDR3 sequence: CASSIRDLANYGYTF. In DNA, the CDR3 is TGTGCCAGTAGTATCAGGGACTTAGCTAACTATGGCTACACCTTC.

The rearrangement joins TRBV28 to TRBJ1-2, with TRBD1 matching 10 bases. Germline lookup yields CDR1 MDHEN and CDR2 SYDVKM. The CDR3 has 13 amino acids. Unmatched junction bases numbered 6, after V lost 7 bases and J lost 7 bases. CDR3 amino acids: CASTRQGASGYTF. The CDR3 DNA reads TGTGCCAGCACCAGACAGGGGGCCAGTGGCTACACCTTC.

V and J are TRBV4-2 and TRBJ2-2, with 9 nucleotides matching TRBD2. CDR1 and CDR2 (germline): LGHNA, YNFKEQ. CDR3 length: 17 residues. The V segment lost 0 bases and the J segment 2 bases; nucleotides outside the gene matches: 4. In DNA form, the CDR3 reads TGTGCCAGCAGCCAAGAAGCTAGCGGGGTTAACACCGGGGAGCTGTTTTTT. This codes for CASSQEASGVNTGELFF.

The gene calls are TRBV6-4 and TRBJ2-1, with 11 bases identical to TRBD2. The length of the CDR3 is 17 residues. V shed 0 bases and J 7 bases; nucleotides not matched to a gene: 8. Germline lookup yields CDR1 MRHNA and CDR2 SNTAGT. The CDR3 region has the DNA TGTGCCAGCAGTGACTCGAGGAGGCTAGCGGGGGGAAATGAGCAGTTCTTC. It translates to CASSDSRRLAGGNEQFF.

This clone was recorded once. The chain recombines TRBV4-1 with TRBJ1-3, with D tentatively TRBD1 (6 bases). V gave up 1 base and J gave up 4 bases, with 8 bases separating them. Germline CDR1 and CDR2: MGHRA and YSYEKL. This CDR3 spans 14 amino acids. Here the CDR3 reads CASSQAGEGNTIYF. The DNA for the CDR3 is TGCGCCAGCAGCCAAGCAGGGGAAGGAAACACCATATATTTT.

DNA of the CDR3: TGTGCCAGCAGTGAAAAGGGACTGAACTATGGCTACACCTTC. Protein: CASSEKGLNYGYTF. This chain links TRBV2 with TRBJ1-2, with D tentatively TRBD1 (5 bases). Germline CDR1 is SNHLY and CDR2 is FYNNEI. This CDR3 region has 14 residues. The germline V and J ends were trimmed by 2 bases and 2 bases, with 9 bases remaining between them.

The chain links TRBV6-6 to TRBJ1-1; no reliable D call. The CDR3 length is 12 residues. The V end lost 6 bases, the J end lost 4 bases, and 9 bases lay between the germline ends. Germline CDR1 and CDR2: MNHNY and SVGAGI (reference sequence). CDR3 in DNA: TGTGCCAGCAGAGAGGGAAGCACTGAAGCTTTCTTT. Translation: CASREGSTEAFF.

This chain joins TRBV7-2 and TRBJ1-2; perhaps TRBD1 as D (6 bases). Germline CDR1 and CDR2: SGHTA and FQGNSA. V was shortened by 1 base and J by 4 bases, with 10 bases between the two germline ends. This CDR3 is built from 14 residues. The CDR3: CASSLVQGSYGYTF. The CDR3 DNA reads TGTGCCAGCAGCTTAGTGCAGGGGTCCTATGGCTACACCTTC. Together with reference TRBV7-2 and TRBJ1-2, the CDR3 gives the full variable domain: GAGVSQSPSNKVTEKGKDVELRCDPISGHTALYWYRQSLGQGLEFLIYFQGNSAPDKSGLPSDRFSAERTGGSVSTLTIQRTQQEDSAVYLCASSLVQGSYGYTFGSGTRLTVV.

The V call is TRBV7-2, the J call TRBJ1-2; D is unresolved. Trimming shortened V by 4 bases and J by 6 bases, and 9 bases separated the two germline ends. The CDR3 totals 12 residues. Germline V gives CDR1 SGHTA, CDR2 FQGNSA. CDR3 loop: CASSSNEDGYTF. CDR3 in DNA: TGTGCCAGCAGCTCAAACGAGGATGGCTACACCTTC. Complete variable domain (other parts from reference TRBV7-2 and TRBJ1-2): GAGVSQSPSNKVTEKGKDVELRCDPISGHTALYWYRQSLGQGLEFLIYFQGNSAPDKSGLPSDRFSAERTGGSVSTLTIQRTQQEDSAVYLCASSSNEDGYTFGSGTRLTVV.

This chain joins TRBV4-1 and TRBJ1-5; D might be TRBD1 (6 bases). Trimming shortened V by 0 bases and J by 6 bases, and 12 bases separated the two germline ends. This CDR3 has 15 residues. Germline V gene sequence: CDR1 MGHRA, CDR2 YSYEKL. DNA of the CDR3: TGCGCCAGCAGCCAAGATGCGGGGGCCGGTCAGCCCCAGCATTTT. This sequence encodes CASSQDAGAGQPQHF.